Here is one TCR beta chain with its context. This sample was taken from a study of OX40 agonist ivuxolimab in advanced cancers. Background on the study: Each dose-escalation patient presented with hepatocellular carcinoma, melanoma, renal cell or head and neck cancer.

Clones were sequenced by immunoSEQ multiplex PCR, and TCRdb holds only the in-frame ones, with some missing. This table holds tens of thousands of clones, roughly 86% found once. This TCR was recovered from an adult with an advanced solid tumor such as melanoma, head and neck, liver or kidney cancer. Sequencing used CD4+ or CD8+ T cells sorted from blood, obtained in a trial of the OX40 agonist ivuxolimab.

The CDR3 region is CASSFPPTGNTGELFF. CDR3 DNA: TGTGCCAGCAGCTTTCCCCCCACAGGGAACACCGGGGAGCTGTTTTTT. The chain carries TRBV7-6 and TRBJ2-2, with TRBD1 as a possible D gene (5 bases). Germline V gene sequence: CDR1 SGHVS, CDR2 FNYEAQ. This CDR3 is built from 16 residues. V lost 3 bases to trimming and J lost 1 base, with 12 bases between them.